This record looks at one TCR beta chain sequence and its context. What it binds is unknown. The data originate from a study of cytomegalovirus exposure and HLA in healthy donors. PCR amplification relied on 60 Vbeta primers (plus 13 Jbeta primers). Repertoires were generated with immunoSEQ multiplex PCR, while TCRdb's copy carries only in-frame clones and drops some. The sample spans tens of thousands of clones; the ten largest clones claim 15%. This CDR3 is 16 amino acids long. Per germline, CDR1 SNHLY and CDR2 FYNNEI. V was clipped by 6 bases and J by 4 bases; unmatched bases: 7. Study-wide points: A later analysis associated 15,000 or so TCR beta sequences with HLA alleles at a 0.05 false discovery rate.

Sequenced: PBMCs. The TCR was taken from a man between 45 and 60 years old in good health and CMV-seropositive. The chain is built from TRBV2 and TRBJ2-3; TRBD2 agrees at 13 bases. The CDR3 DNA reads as TGTGCCAGCAGACCACTAGCGGGAGGGCCTGCAGATACGCAGTATTTT. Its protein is CASRPLAGGPADTQYF. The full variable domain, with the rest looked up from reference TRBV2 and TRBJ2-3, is EPEVTQTPSHQVTQMGQEVILRCVPISNHLYFYWYRQILGQKVEFLVSFYNNEISEKSEIFDDQFSVERPDGSNFTLKIRSTKLEDSAMYFCASRPLAGGPADTQYFGPGTRLTVL.